This passage covers 20 T cell receptor beta chains from one sample sequenced in a study of T-cell reconstitution after alpha-beta-depleted transplantation in children. This sample's TCRbeta library carried unique molecular identifier barcodes. TCRdb independently ran MiXCR on the PCR reads; one entry per CDR3 protein. The data hold about 600,000 distinct CDR3 sequences, with about 10% observed a single time. Material: PBMCs from the stem cell graft donor, obtained from the stem cell graft. The receptors were sampled from a human donor who donated a stem cell graft to a child with acute myeloid leukemia.

This rearrangement joins TRBV20-1 to TRBJ1-1, with 10 bases lining up with TRBD1. CDR1 is DFQATT, CDR2 SNEGSKA, per germline (reference sequence). The CDR3 sequence is 14 residues long. Trimming at V came to 2 bases and at J to 5 bases, leaving 5 bases not matched to a gene. The CDR3 bases are TGCAGTGCTAGACCGGACAGGGGGTTGACTGAAGCTTTCTTT. This sequence encodes CSARPDRGLTEAFF.

This clonotype was counted a few times. The J gene is TRBJ2-3, the V gene TRBV7-2; D not certain. Germline V CDR1 and CDR2: SGHTA, FQGNSA. Trimming pared 5 bases from V and 3 bases from J, leaving 15 bases between. This CDR3 is 15 amino acids long. The CDR3 loop is CASSTYLDMTDTQYF. As DNA, the CDR3 is TGTGCCAGCAGCACCTACTTAGATATGACAGATACGCAGTATTTT.

The chain links TRBV6-6 to TRBJ2-7; perhaps TRBD1 as D (5 bases). V was pared by 7 bases and J by 2 bases, with 12 bases between. The germline gives CDR1 MNHNY, CDR2 SVGAGI (reference sequence). This CDR3 has 13 residues. For the CDR3, the DNA is TGTGCCAGCAAAACAGGTGGGGCCTACGAGCAGTACTTC. This translates into CASKTGGAYEQYF.

In this sample, this clonotype turned up a few times. The chain combines TRBV11-2 with TRBJ2-1, with 13 positions matching TRBD2. This CDR3 is 19 amino acids long. Germline CDR1 reads SGHAT; CDR2 reads FQNNGV. V gave up 5 bases and J gave up 9 bases; unmatched junction bases: 19. The CDR3 nucleotides are TGTGCCAGCAGCCCACGGACTAGCGGGAGCCTGACGACCGTTCCTGAGCAGTTCTTC. Amino acids: CASSPRTSGSLTTVPEQFF.

This clonotype came up many times. The V gene is TRBV5-1, the J gene TRBJ2-2; D is ambiguous. The CDR3 length is 16 residues. Germline V lookup: CDR1 SGHRS, CDR2 YFSETQ. The V and J ends lost 3 bases and 4 bases respectively, with 16 bases between them. The CDR3 DNA reads as TGCGCCAGCAGCTATGGACGGCCCGTTAGCACCGGGGAGCTGTTTTTT. This encodes CASSYGRPVSTGELFF.

This clonotype was seen only a few times. This chain uses TRBV11-2 with TRBJ2-7; 7 bases fit TRBD2. This CDR3 contains 18 residues. Germline assignment: CDR1 SGHAT and CDR2 FQNNGV. With V trimmed by 1 base and J by 4 bases, 16 bases remained unmatched. The CDR3 sequence: CASSLVRIPLAAPYEQYF. The CDR3 bases are TGTGCCAGCAGCTTAGTTCGCATTCCCCTAGCGGCACCTTACGAGCAGTACTTC.

The rearrangement uses TRBV7-3 and TRBJ1-2; 7 positions match TRBD1. Germline CDR1 is SGHTA and CDR2 is FQGTGA. The V gene end was trimmed by 5 bases and the J gene end by 4 bases; junction bases not matched to a gene: 10. This CDR3 has 15 residues. The DNA for the CDR3 is TGTGCCAGCAGCCCCCCAGGGACAGTCATCTATGGCTACACCTTC. Amino acid sequence: CASSPPGTVIYGYTF.

The chain links TRBV15 to TRBJ2-7; 7 bases match TRBD1. J was trimmed by 3 bases and V by 0 bases; bases with no gene match: 11. The CDR3 has 17 amino acids. Germline values: CDR1 LNHNV, CDR2 YYDKDF (reference sequence). The CDR3 nucleotides are TGTGCCACCAGCAGAGATATGGGGACAGTAAATTTCTACGAGCAGTACTTC. Protein sequence: CATSRDMGTVNFYEQYF.

V and J are TRBV14 and TRBJ2-1; TRBD2 matches at 10 bases. CDR3 length: 18 amino acids. Germline V gene data show CDR1 as SGHDN and CDR2 as FVKESK. V lost 4 bases and J lost 3; bases outside the gene matches: 12. CDR3 sequence: CASSPIGGLADNYNEQFF. In DNA form, the CDR3 reads TGTGCCAGCAGCCCGATCGGAGGACTAGCGGATAACTACAATGAGCAGTTCTTC. The entire variable domain, with the rest obtained from reference TRBV14 and TRBJ2-1, is as follows: EAGVTQFPSHSVIEKGQTVTLRCDPISGHDNLYWYRRVMGKEIKFLLHFVKESKQDESGMPNNRFLAERTGGTYSTLKVQPAELEDSGVYFCASSPIGGLADNYNEQFFGPGTRLTVL.

This clonotype was seen a few times. V and J are TRBV9 and TRBJ2-3, with 10 bases identical to TRBD2. The length of the CDR3 is 17 residues. Germline CDR1 SGDLS, CDR2 YYNGEE. After removal of 0 bases from V and 5 bases from J, the junction contained 9 bases not matched to a gene. CDR3 region: CASSVERASGSIDTQYF. The CDR3 DNA follows: TGTGCCAGCAGCGTAGAGAGGGCTAGCGGGAGTATAGATACGCAGTATTTT.

This clonotype was seen at least ten times. The chain carries TRBV28 and TRBJ1-6, with D uncertain. V was trimmed by 2 bases and J by 7 bases, leaving 9 bases between them. The CDR3 covers 14 residues. CDR1 and CDR2 (germline): MDHEN, SYDVKM. The CDR3 is CASSLNLRNSPLHF. In DNA form, the CDR3 reads TGTGCCAGCAGTTTAAACTTGCGGAATTCACCCCTCCACTTT. The variable domain in full, completed from reference TRBV28 and TRBJ1-6, reads DVKVTQSSRYLVKRTGEKVFLECVQDMDHENMFWYRQDPGLGLRLIYFSYDVKMKEKGDIPEGYSVSREKKERFSLILESASTNQTSMYLCASSLNLRNSPLHFGNGTRLTVT.

In this sample, this clonotype turned up a few times. The genes are TRBV20-1 and TRBJ1-6; a weak D match, TRBD1 (6 bases). Germline V gives CDR1 DFQATT, CDR2 SNEGSKA (reference sequence). Trimming removed 3 bases from V and 0 bases from J, with 15 bases in between. This CDR3 is built from 17 residues. The CDR3: CSARDGDRSSYNSPLHF. The CDR3 nucleotides are TGCAGTGCTAGGGACGGAGACAGGAGCTCCTATAATTCACCCCTCCACTTT.

This clonotype has just a few counts. This chain links TRBV20-1 with TRBJ1-1; D unclear. Trimming shortened V by 6 bases and J by 1 base, and 12 bases separated the two germline ends. CDR3 size: 13 residues. Germline assignment: CDR1 DFQATT and CDR2 SNEGSKA (reference sequence). CDR3 sequence (DNA): TGCAGTGCCAACGACGAGTGGAACACTGAAGCTTTCTTT. This sequence encodes CSANDEWNTEAFF.

The chain recombines TRBV5-1 with TRBJ2-6; 7 bases map to TRBD1. V was pared by 1 base and J by 1 base, with 5 bases of the junction left unmatched. The CDR3 covers 17 residues. Germline CDR1 is SGHRS and CDR2 is YFSETQ. The CDR3 DNA follows: TGCGCCAGCAGCTTGACAGGGGCCTCGTCTGGGGCCAACGTCCTGACTTTC. This codes for CASSLTGASSGANVLTF.

The V call is TRBV23-1, the J call TRBJ2-3, with D perhaps TRBD1 (6 bases). TRBV23-1 is labeled an ORF, and its function is uncertain. CDR3 length equals 16 residues. The ends were cut back, 3 bases at V and 0 bases at J, with 13 bases in the middle. Written as DNA, the CDR3 is TGCGCCAGCAGTCACACAGGGACCGCTAGCACAGATACGCAGTATTTT. Protein: CASSHTGTASTDTQYF.

A few counts support this clonotype. The chain employs TRBV27 and TRBJ2-2; maybe TRBD1 (5 bases). There are 15 residues in the CDR3. Germline-derived CDR1 and CDR2 are MNHEY and SMNVEV (reference sequence). V shed 3 bases and J shed 0 bases, with 8 bases lying between them. CDR3 in amino acids: CASSFVGPNTGELFF. The DNA of the CDR3 is TGTGCCAGCAGTTTTGTGGGGCCGAACACCGGGGAGCTGTTTTTT.

The chain uses TRBV29-1 and TRBJ1-5; D not certain. V lost 4 bases and J 2 bases, leaving 6 bases between the germline ends. This CDR3 is built from 12 residues. Germline V gene data show CDR1 as SQVTM and CDR2 as ANQGSEA. The CDR3 coding sequence is TGCAGCGTTGTACAAGGCAATCAGCCCCAGCATTTT. Encoded protein: CSVVQGNQPQHF.

A few counts support this clonotype. The V call is TRBV7-2, the J call TRBJ1-3; D gene uncertain. The CDR3 loop spans 17 amino acids. V shed 2 bases and J shed 1 base, with 15 bases lying between them. Germline assignment: CDR1 SGHTA and CDR2 FQGNSA. The CDR3 region is CASSLIRAATSGNTIYF. DNA of the CDR3: TGTGCCAGCAGCTTAATAAGGGCGGCAACTTCTGGAAACACCATATATTTT.

Many counts were recorded for this clonotype. The V gene is TRBV28, the J gene TRBJ2-1; D unclear. This CDR3 is 14 amino acids long. V gave up 5 bases and J gave up 8 bases, with 16 bases separating them. Germline V lookup: CDR1 MDHEN, CDR2 SYDVKM. The CDR3 sequence is CASSTPGSLYEQFF. The CDR3 region has the DNA TGTGCCAGCAGTACCCCGGGTTCTCTCTATGAGCAGTTCTTC. Full variable domain (outside the CDR3, taken from reference TRBV28 and TRBJ2-1): DVKVTQSSRYLVKRTGEKVFLECVQDMDHENMFWYRQDPGLGLRLIYFSYDVKMKEKGDIPEGYSVSREKKERFSLILESASTNQTSMYLCASSTPGSLYEQFFGPGTRLTVL.

This clonotype occurred many times. The chain recombines TRBV29-1 with TRBJ1-3, with 7 nucleotides matching TRBD1. The germline gives CDR1 SQVTM, CDR2 ANQGSEA. CDR3 length: 13 residues. V lost 7 bases to trimming and J lost 3 bases; unmatched junction nucleotides: 6. The CDR3 here is CSASDRSGNTIYF. CDR3 bases: TGCAGCGCCTCGGACAGGAGTGGAAACACCATATATTTT.